What follows are 7 T cell receptor beta chains derived from one specimen sequenced in a study of shared clonotypes between healthy human individuals (dated by TCRdb to about 2020). CD8 naive samples were obtained by positive selection for CCR7 among CD45RO-negative cells, yielding a CD45RA+CCR7+ population from which TemRA cells were excluded. Library generation was performed with the immunoSEQ multiplex PCR assay. TCRdb took over this immuneACCESS table, retaining in-frame rearrangements with V and J assigned. Such tables are incomplete; in checked studies, under half of the missing clones stem from an unresolved V gene, and the remainder is unexplained. A total of 2 million to 2.5 million clones appear in this sample, less than 95% of them only once. The ten largest clonotypes hold 0.85% to 1.2% of the sample. The sequencing input was naive CD8+ T cells sorted from blood. The cell subset or site label of this sample denotes: CD45RA+CCR7+. These receptors were taken from a man aged 18 to 29 in good health.

This clone has at least ten counts. The chain is built from TRBV30 and TRBJ2-4; possible D gene TRBD1, 6 bases. V was cut by 3 bases and J by 6 bases, with 12 bases left in between. CDR3 length: 13 amino acids. Germline-derived CDR1 and CDR2 are GTSNPN and SVGIG (reference sequence). This chain's CDR3 is CAWRVGGTNIQYF. CDR3 coding DNA: TGTGCCTGGAGGGTAGGGGGAACAAACATTCAGTACTTC.

This chain uses TRBV7-9 with TRBJ1-6, with 9 nucleotides matching TRBD1. CDR3 length: 15 residues. V lost 2 bases to trimming and J lost 10 bases; unmatched junction nucleotides: 6. CDR1 and CDR2 from the germline V gene are SEHNR and FQNEAQ (reference sequence). CDR3 protein: CASSLSRDRVSPLHF. In DNA form, the CDR3 reads TGTGCCAGCAGCTTATCCCGGGACAGGGTCTCACCCCTCCACTTT.

The rearrangement joins TRBV5-3 to TRBJ1-2; possible D gene TRBD1, 6 bases. TRBV5-3 is given ORF status, its function remaining uncertain. CDR3 length: 20 amino acids. Trimming left V 0 bases short and J 8 bases short, with 32 bases between. The CDR3 sequence: CARSLGTGGLGHPIQPGYTF. CDR3 DNA: TGTGCCAGAAGCTTGGGAACGGGGGGACTGGGACACCCGATTCAACCGGGCTACACCTTC.

This chain joins TRBV7-2 and TRBJ1-3; possibly TRBD1 for D (5 bases). There are 18 residues in the CDR3. In germline, CDR1 is SGHTA, CDR2 FQGNSA. Trimming stripped 1 base from V and 6 bases from J, with 22 bases between. In nucleotides, the CDR3 is TGTGCCAGCAGCTTAGTCGGCATGGGACCCGGGACTGAAAACACCATATATTTT. This sequence encodes CASSLVGMGPGTENTIYF.

The chain combines TRBV6-5 with TRBJ2-5; D could derive from TRBD1 or TRBD2 (5 bases each). CDR1 is MNHEY and CDR2 is SVGAGI in the germline V gene. This CDR3 region has 16 residues. Trimming shortened V by 2 bases and J by 4 bases, and 17 bases separated the two germline ends. The CDR3 spells CASSYGNWGSGETQYF. CDR3 coding DNA: TGTGCCAGCAGTTACGGGAACTGGGGGTCGGGAGAGACCCAGTACTTC.

The V call is TRBV27, the J call TRBJ1-2, with TRBD1 as a possible D gene (5 bases). This CDR3 contains 16 residues. V lost 5 bases, J lost 5 bases, and 21 bases lay in between. The germline V gene encodes CDR1 MNHEY and CDR2 SMNVEV (reference sequence). The CDR3 region has the DNA TGTGCCAGCAGTCCCAGGGTCCTAGGCTCGCCTTATGGCTACACCTTC. Translation: CASSPRVLGSPYGYTF.

The chain carries TRBV7-8 and TRBJ1-1, with D perhaps TRBD1 (6 bases). The CDR3 has 13 residues. Per germline, CDR1 SGHVS and CDR2 FQNEAQ. V was clipped by 5 bases and J by 5 bases, with 12 bases between them. CDR3 residues: CASSVEQGTEAFF. The DNA for the CDR3 is TGTGCCAGCAGCGTAGAGCAGGGGACTGAAGCTTTCTTT.